Below, 6 T cell receptor beta chains from the same sample are listed, as sequenced in a study of STAT5B mutations in CD4+ large granular lymphocyte leukemia (dated by TCRdb to between 2021 and 2024). Libraries came from the immunoSEQ multiplex PCR assay. TCRdb holds this immuneACCESS table with in-frame rearrangements only. Some clones are missing; in checked studies, unresolved V genes explain under half, and the rest has no known cause. The sample has some 23,000 clones on record, over 60% of them singletons. Roughly 0.4% of the sample is held by the ten biggest clonotypes. The sample comprised CD4+ T cells from blood buffy coats. The receptor set was obtained from a human donor in good health.

This rearrangement joins TRBV11-3 to TRBJ1-2; D not resolved. V gave up 1 base and J gave up 4 bases, with 4 bases separating them. This CDR3 spans 12 amino acids. Germline CDR1 SGHNT, CDR2 YENEEA. The CDR3 DNA is TGTGCCAGCAGCTTAGCTGGCTATGGCTACACCTTC. It yields the protein CASSLAGYGYTF.

This clone was picked up one time. V gene TRBV28 combines with J gene TRBJ2-3, with unresolved D. The CDR3 runs 12 residues. The germline V and J ends were trimmed by 5 bases and 8 bases, with 11 bases remaining between them. CDR1 and CDR2 from the germline V gene are MDHEN and SYDVKM. CDR3 DNA sequence: TGTGCCAGCAGTGACGACCTGGGTACGCAGTATTTT. Its protein is CASSDDLGTQYF.

This chain joins TRBV6-6 and TRBJ1-4; D remains unclear. Between the trimmed V and J ends, which lost 5 bases and 4 bases, there was a span of 17 bases. Germline V gene data show CDR1 as MNHNY and CDR2 as SVGAGI (reference sequence). This CDR3 contains 16 residues. The CDR3 protein is CASSPNPAANNEKLFF. CDR3 bases: TGTGCCAGCAGTCCCAACCCGGCAGCCAATAATGAAAAACTGTTTTTT.

J is TRBJ2-3 and V is TRBV27, with 11 bases identical to TRBD1. Germline CDR1 is MNHEY and CDR2 is SMNVEV (reference sequence). V gave up 3 bases and J gave up 5 bases; unmatched junction bases: 7. The CDR3 length is 16 residues. The CDR3, as DNA: TGTGCCAGCAGTTTGGCTCCGGGACAGGGGGTAGATACGCAGTATTTT. It specifies CASSLAPGQGVDTQYF.

This clone was found a few times. The chain has TRBV2 and TRBJ2-7; 8 bases are a match to TRBD2. This CDR3 comprises 15 residues. The V and J ends lost 6 bases and 2 bases, in that order; junction bases with no gene match: 9. The germline gives CDR1 SNHLY, CDR2 FYNNEI. The CDR3 spells CASSGTSLRTYEQYF. CDR3 in DNA: TGTGCCAGCAGCGGGACTAGTCTGCGCACCTACGAGCAGTACTTC.

V usage is TRBV6-5 and J usage is TRBJ1-2, with 9 positions matching TRBD1. V shed 11 bases, J shed 8 bases, and the junction held 12 bases outside the gene matches. Germline V gene lookup returns CDR1 MNHEY and CDR2 SVGAGI. The CDR3 spans 13 residues. The CDR3 nucleotides are TGTGCCGGTGTAACGGGACAGGGTGAAGGCTACACCTTC. Encoded protein: CAGVTGQGEGYTF.